This TCR beta chain was documented in a study of cytomegalovirus exposure and HLA in healthy donors. In the PCR, 60 Vbeta and 13 Jbeta primers were used. Method: immunoSEQ multiplex PCR; TCRdb's copy keeps in-frame clones and lacks some. The sample shows 150,000 to 200,000 clones, more than 65% of them seen only once. This CDR3 has 14 residues. Between the trimmed V and J ends, which lost 1 base and 13 bases, there was a span of 17 bases. The V gene's germline CDR1 is MGHDK and CDR2 SYGVNS. The specimen sequenced was PBMCs. This TCR came from a woman in her thirties in good health and CMV-seropositive. The rearrangement joins TRBV25-1 to TRBJ2-1, with D possibly matching TRBD2 (7 bases). The CDR3: CASSESEGGRRQFF. CDR3 in DNA: TGTGCCAGCAGTGAATCCGAGGGGGGGCGGCGACAGTTCTTC. The full variable domain, completed using reference TRBV25-1 and TRBJ2-1, is EADIYQTPRYLVIGTGKKITLECSQTMGHDKMYWYQQDPGMELHLIHYSYGVNSTEKGDLSSESTVSRIRTEHFPLTLESARPSHTSQYLCASSESEGGRRQFFGPGTRLTVL.